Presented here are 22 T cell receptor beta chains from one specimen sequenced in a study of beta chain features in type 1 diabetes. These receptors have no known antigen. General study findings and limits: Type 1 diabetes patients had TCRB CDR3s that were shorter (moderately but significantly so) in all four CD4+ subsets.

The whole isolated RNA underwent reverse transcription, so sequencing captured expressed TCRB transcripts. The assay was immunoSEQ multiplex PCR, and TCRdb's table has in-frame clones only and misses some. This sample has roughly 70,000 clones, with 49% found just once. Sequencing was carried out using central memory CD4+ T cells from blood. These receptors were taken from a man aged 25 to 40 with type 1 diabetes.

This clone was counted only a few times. The CDR3 is CASSLEGYGYTF. Here the CDR3 DNA reads TGTGCCAGCAGCTTAGAGGGGTATGGCTACACCTTC. This chain links TRBV7-9 with TRBJ1-2, with a possible D match to TRBD1 (5 bases). The V end was cut by 1 base, the J end by 5 bases, with 5 bases between. The CDR3 totals 12 residues. Germline CDR1 reads SEHNR; CDR2 reads FQNEAQ (reference sequence).

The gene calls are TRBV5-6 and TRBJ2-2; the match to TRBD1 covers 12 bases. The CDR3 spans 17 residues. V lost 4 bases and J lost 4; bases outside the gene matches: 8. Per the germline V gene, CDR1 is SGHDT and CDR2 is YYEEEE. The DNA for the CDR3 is TGTGCCAGCAGCCAGATGGGACAGGGGGCGGTCACCGGGGAGCTGTTTTTT. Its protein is CASSQMGQGAVTGELFF.

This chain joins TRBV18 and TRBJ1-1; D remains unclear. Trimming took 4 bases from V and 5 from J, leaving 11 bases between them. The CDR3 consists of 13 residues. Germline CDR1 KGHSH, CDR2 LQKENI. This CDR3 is CASSRTEGTEAFF. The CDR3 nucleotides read TGTGCCAGCTCACGGACCGAGGGAACTGAAGCTTTCTTT.

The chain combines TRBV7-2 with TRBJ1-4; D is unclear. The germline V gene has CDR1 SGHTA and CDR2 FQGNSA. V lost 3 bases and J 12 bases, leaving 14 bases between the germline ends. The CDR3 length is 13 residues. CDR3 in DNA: TGTGCCAGCAGCTTTCGGGATCTCGGAGAACTGTTTTTT. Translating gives CASSFRDLGELFF.

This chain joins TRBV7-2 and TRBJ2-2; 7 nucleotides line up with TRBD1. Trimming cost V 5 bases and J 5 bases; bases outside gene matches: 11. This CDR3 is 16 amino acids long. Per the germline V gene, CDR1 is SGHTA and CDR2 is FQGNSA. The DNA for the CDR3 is TGTGCCAGCAGCCCTGGACAGGTCCGAGGGACCGGGGAGCTGTTTTTT. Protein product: CASSPGQVRGTGELFF.

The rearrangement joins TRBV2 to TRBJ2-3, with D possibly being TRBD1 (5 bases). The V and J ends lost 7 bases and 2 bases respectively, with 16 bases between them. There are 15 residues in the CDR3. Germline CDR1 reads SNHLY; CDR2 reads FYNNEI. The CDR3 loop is CASTLRQGLTDTQYF. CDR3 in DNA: TGTGCCAGCACCCTTAGGCAGGGTCTCACAGATACGCAGTATTTT.

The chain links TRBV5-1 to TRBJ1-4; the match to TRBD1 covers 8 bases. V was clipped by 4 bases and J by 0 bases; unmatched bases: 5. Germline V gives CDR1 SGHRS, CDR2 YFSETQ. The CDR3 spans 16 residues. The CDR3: CASSLRQGSTNEKLFF. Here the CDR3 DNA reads TGCGCCAGCAGCCTGCGACAGGGGTCAACTAATGAAAAACTGTTTTTT.

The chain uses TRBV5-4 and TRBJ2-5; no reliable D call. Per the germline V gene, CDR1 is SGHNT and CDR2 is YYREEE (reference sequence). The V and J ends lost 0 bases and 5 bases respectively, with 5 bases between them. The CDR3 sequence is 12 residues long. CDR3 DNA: TGTGCCAGCAGCTTGGCCGGGGAGACCCAGTACTTC. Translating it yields CASSLAGETQYF.

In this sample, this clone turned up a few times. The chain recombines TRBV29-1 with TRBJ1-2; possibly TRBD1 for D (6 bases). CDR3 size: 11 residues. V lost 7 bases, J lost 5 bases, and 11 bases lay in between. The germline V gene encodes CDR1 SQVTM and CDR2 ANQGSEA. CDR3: CSASDSYGYTF. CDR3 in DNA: TGCAGCGCGTCGGACAGTTATGGCTACACCTTC. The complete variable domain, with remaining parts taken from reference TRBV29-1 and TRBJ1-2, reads SAVISQKPSRDICQRGTSLTIQCQVDSQVTMMFWYRQQPGQSLTLIATANQGSEATYESGFVIDKFPISRPNLTFSTLTVSNMSPEDSSIYLCSASDSYGYTFGSGTRLTVV.

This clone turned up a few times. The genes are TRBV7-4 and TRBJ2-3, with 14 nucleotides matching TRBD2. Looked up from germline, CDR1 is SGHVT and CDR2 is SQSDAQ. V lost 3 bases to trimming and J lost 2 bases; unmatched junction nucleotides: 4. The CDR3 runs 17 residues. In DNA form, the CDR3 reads TGTGCCAGCAGCTTGGAGACTAGCGGGGGGGCCACAGATACGCAGTATTTT. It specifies CASSLETSGGATDTQYF.

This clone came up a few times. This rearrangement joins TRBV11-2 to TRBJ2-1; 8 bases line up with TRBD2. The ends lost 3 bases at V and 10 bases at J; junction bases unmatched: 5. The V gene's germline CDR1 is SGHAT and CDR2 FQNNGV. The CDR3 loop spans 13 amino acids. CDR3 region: CASSLAGGQEQFF. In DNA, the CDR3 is TGTGCCAGCAGCTTGGCGGGAGGACAGGAGCAGTTCTTC.

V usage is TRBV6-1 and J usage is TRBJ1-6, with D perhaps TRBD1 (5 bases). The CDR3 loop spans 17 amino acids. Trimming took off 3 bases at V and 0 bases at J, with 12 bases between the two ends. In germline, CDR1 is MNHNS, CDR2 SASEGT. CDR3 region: CASSDRGRSSYNSPLHF. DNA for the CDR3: TGTGCCAGCAGTGATAGGGGCCGGAGCTCCTATAATTCACCCCTCCACTTT.

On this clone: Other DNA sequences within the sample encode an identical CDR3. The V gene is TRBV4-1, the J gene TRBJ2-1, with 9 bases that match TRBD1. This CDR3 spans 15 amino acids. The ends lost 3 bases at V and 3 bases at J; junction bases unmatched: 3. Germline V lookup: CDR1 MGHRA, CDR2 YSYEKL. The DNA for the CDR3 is TGCGCCAGCAGCCAGGGGGACAGGGACTACAATGAGCAGTTCTTC. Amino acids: CASSQGDRDYNEQFF.

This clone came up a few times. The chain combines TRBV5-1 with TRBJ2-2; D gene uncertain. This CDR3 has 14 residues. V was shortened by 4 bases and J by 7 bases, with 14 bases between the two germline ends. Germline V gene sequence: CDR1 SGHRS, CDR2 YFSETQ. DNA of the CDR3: TGCGCCAGCAGCGTCACTCTAGGCGGCGGGGAGCTGTTTTTT. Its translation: CASSVTLGGGELFF.

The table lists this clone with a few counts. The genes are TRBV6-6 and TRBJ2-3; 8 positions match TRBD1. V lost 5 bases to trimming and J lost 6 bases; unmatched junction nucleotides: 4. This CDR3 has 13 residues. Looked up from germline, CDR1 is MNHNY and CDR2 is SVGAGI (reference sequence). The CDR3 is CASSRNRGDTQYF. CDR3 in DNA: TGTGCCAGCAGTCGAAACAGGGGGGATACGCAGTATTTT.

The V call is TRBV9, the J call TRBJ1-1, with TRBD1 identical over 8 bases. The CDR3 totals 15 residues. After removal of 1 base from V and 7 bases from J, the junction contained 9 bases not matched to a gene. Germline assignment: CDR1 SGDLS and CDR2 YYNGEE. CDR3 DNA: TGTGCCAGCAGCGTAACGCCGGGACAGGCGATTGAAGCTTTCTTT. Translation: CASSVTPGQAIEAFF.

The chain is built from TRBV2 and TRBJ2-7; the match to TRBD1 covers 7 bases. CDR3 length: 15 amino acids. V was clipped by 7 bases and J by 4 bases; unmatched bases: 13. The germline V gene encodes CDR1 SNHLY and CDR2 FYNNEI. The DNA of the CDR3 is TGTGCCAGCAACTCGAGGCCGGGACAGACTTACGAGCAGTACTTC. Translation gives CASNSRPGQTYEQYF.

In DNA, the CDR3 is TGTGCCAGGGGGGGGAAGACTACCAAAGAGACCCAGTACTTC. It specifies CARGGKTTKETQYF. V and J are TRBV2 and TRBJ2-5; TRBD2 matches at 7 bases. Germline V gives CDR1 SNHLY, CDR2 FYNNEI. V lost 9 bases and J lost 3; bases outside the gene matches: 10. The CDR3 sequence is 14 residues long.

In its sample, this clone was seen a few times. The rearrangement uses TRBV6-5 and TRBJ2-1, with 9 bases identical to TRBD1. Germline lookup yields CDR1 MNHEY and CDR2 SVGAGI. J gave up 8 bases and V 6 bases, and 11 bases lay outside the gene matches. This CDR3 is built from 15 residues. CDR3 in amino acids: CASRYTGTGTDEQFF. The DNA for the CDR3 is TGTGCCAGCAGGTATACCGGGACAGGGACTGATGAGCAGTTCTTC.

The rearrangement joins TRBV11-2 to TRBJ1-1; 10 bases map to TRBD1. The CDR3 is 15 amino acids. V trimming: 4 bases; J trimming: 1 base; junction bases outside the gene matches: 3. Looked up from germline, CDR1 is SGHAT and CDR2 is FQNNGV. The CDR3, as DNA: TGTGCCAGCAGCTCCTGGACAGGGGGGAACACTGAAGCTTTCTTT. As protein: CASSSWTGGNTEAFF.

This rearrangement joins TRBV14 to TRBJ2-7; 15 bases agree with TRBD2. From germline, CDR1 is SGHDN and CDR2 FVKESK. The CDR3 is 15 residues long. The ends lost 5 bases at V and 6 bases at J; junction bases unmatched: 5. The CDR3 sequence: CASSGTSGRNGEQYF. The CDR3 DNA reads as TGTGCCAGCAGCGGGACTAGCGGGAGGAATGGCGAGCAGTACTTC.

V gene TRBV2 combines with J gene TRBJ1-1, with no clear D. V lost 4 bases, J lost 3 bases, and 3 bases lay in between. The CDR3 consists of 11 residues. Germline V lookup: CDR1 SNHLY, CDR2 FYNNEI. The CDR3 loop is CASSADTEAFF. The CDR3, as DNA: TGTGCCAGCAGTGCTGACACTGAAGCTTTCTTT.